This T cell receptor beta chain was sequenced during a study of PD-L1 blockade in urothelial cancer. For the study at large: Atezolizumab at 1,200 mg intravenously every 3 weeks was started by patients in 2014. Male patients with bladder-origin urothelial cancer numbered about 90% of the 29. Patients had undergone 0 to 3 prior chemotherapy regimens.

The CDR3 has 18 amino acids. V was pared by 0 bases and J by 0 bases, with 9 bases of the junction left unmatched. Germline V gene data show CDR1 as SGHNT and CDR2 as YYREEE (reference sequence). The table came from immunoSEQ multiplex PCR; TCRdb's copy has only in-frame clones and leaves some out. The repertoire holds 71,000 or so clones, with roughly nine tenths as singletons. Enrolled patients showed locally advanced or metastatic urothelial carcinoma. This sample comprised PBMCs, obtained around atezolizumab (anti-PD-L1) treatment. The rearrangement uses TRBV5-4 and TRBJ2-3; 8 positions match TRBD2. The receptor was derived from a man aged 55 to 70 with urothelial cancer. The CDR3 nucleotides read TGTGCCAGCAGCTTGGGAGGTAGCGGGGCTCCTAGCACAGATACGCAGTATTTT. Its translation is CASSLGGSGAPSTDTQYF.